These 25 T cell receptor beta chains share one sample of origin, sequenced in a study of CD8+ T cells in alopecia areata. Treatment denoted: oral pan-JAK inhibitor, 5-10 mg twice daily. TCR sequencing used cDNA made by reverse transcription of extracted RNA. Profiled with immunoSEQ multiplex PCR; TCRdb holds only in-frame clones, not every one. The sample includes around 270,000 clones, about 62% of them seen just once. The material was CD4+ T cells sorted from blood, obtained at week 24, from a patient treated with tofacitinib. These receptors came from a human donor with alopecia areata.

The V gene is TRBV29-1, the J gene TRBJ2-7; the match to TRBD1 covers 7 bases. The V and J ends lost 6 bases and 1 base, in that order; junction bases with no gene match: 9. Germline CDR1 SQVTM, CDR2 ANQGSEA. There are 14 residues in the CDR3. The CDR3 is CSVDIGTASYEQYF. Here the CDR3 DNA reads TGCAGCGTCGACATCGGGACAGCGTCCTACGAGCAGTACTTC.

The chain joins TRBV29-1 to TRBJ1-1; D is unclear. Trimming took off 6 bases at V and 8 bases at J, with 16 bases between the two ends. CDR3 length: 12 residues. The germline V gene has CDR1 SQVTM and CDR2 ANQGSEA. The CDR3 coding sequence is TGCAGCGTCCAACCAACTCGGACCGAAGCTTTCTTT. The encoded protein is CSVQPTRTEAFF.

This clone has more than one count but fewer than ten. This sample also contains other DNA sequences that code for the same CDR3. The V call is TRBV28, the J call TRBJ2-7; D is uncertain. The CDR3 sequence is 12 residues long. Per germline, CDR1 MDHEN and CDR2 SYDVKM. V dropped 2 bases and J dropped 4 bases, with 6 bases sitting between them. CDR3 protein: CASSLGTYEQYF. The DNA of the CDR3 is TGTGCCAGCAGTTTAGGAACATACGAGCAGTACTTC.

There are a few counts of this clone. The chain employs TRBV7-9 and TRBJ1-1; tentative D call: TRBD1 (6 bases). The CDR3 is made up of 17 amino acids. Per germline, CDR1 SEHNR and CDR2 FQNEAQ (reference sequence). The ends were cut back, 4 bases at V and 0 bases at J, with 18 bases in the middle. As DNA, the CDR3 is TGTGCCAGCAGCTCAGACGGGGGCCGCGCCTTGAACACTGAAGCTTTCTTT. This codes for CASSSDGGRALNTEAFF.

The chain employs TRBV23-1 and TRBJ2-4, with 7 bases matching TRBD2. TRBV23-1 is an ORF for which the function is uncertain. CDR3 length: 17 amino acids. Germline trimming cut 0 bases from V and 2 bases from J; bases unmatched to any gene: 7. The CDR3 protein is CASSQSGGRVSKNIQYF. CDR3 DNA: TGCGCCAGCAGTCAATCTGGAGGGAGGGTTTCCAAAAACATTCAGTACTTC.

As to this clone: The sample contains more than one DNA sequence encoding this CDR3. The chain employs TRBV25-1 and TRBJ1-5, with D unclear. V lost 1 base to trimming and J lost 3 bases, with 7 bases between them. The CDR3 spans 14 residues. Looked up from germline, CDR1 is MGHDK and CDR2 is SYGVNS. CDR3 loop: CASSESGVNQPQHF. CDR3 coding DNA: TGTGCCAGCAGTGAATCTGGAGTCAATCAGCCCCAGCATTTT.

The chain combines TRBV4-1 with TRBJ1-5; D is unresolved. Germline V lookup: CDR1 MGHRA, CDR2 YSYEKL. This CDR3 has 15 residues. Trimming removed 3 bases from V and 2 bases from J, with 11 bases in between. The CDR3 DNA follows: TGCGCCAGCAGCCACGATCAATACGGCAATCAGCCCCAGCATTTT. Its translation: CASSHDQYGNQPQHF.

V gene TRBV5-4 combines with J gene TRBJ1-4; possibly TRBD1 for D (6 bases). V shed 6 bases and J shed 8 bases, with 14 bases lying between them. This CDR3 comprises 13 residues. Germline CDR1 SGHNT, CDR2 YYREEE (reference sequence). The CDR3 loop reads CASTQGKGEKLFF. The DNA of the CDR3 is TGTGCCAGCACGCAGGGGAAGGGAGAAAAACTGTTTTTT.

The chain has TRBV30 and TRBJ2-1, with 9 bases fitting TRBD1. The ends lost 6 bases at V and 0 bases at J; junction bases unmatched: 3. The CDR3 runs 14 residues. Germline CDR1 reads GTSNPN; CDR2 reads SVGIG (reference sequence). DNA of the CDR3: TGTGCCTGTGGGACAGGGTTCTCCTACAATGAGCAGTTCTTC. This translates into CACGTGFSYNEQFF.

The rearrangement links TRBV30 to TRBJ1-6; TRBD1 matches at 11 bases. The CDR3 is 15 amino acids. Per germline, CDR1 GTSNPN and CDR2 SVGIG (reference sequence). J was trimmed by 10 bases and V by 0 bases; bases with no gene match: 5. Here the CDR3 reads CAWSVRTGGGSPLHF. CDR3 in DNA: TGTGCCTGGAGTGTACGGACAGGGGGCGGGTCACCCCTCCACTTT.

Here the CDR3 reads CASSFRTGEEKLFF. CDR3 DNA: TGCGCCAGCAGCTTTAGGACAGGGGAGGAAAAACTGTTTTTT. The V call is TRBV5-1, the J call TRBJ1-4, with 9 positions matching TRBD1. Trimming removed 2 bases from V and 8 bases from J; junction bases left unmatched: 4. CDR3 length: 14 amino acids. The germline V gene encodes CDR1 SGHRS and CDR2 YFSETQ.

This rearrangement joins TRBV30 to TRBJ2-3; 7 positions agree with TRBD2. The CDR3 is 13 amino acids. The trim removed 2 bases at V and 4 bases at J, leaving 3 bases unmatched. CDR1 and CDR2 (germline): GTSNPN, SVGIG (reference sequence). This CDR3 is CAWSRGLADTQYF. The CDR3 DNA sequence: TGTGCCTGGAGTCGCGGACTAGCAGATACGCAGTATTTT.

The sample holds a few counts of this clone. This chain uses TRBV29-1 with TRBJ2-7; perhaps TRBD2 as D (5 bases). V lost 7 bases and J lost 2, with 15 bases in between. This CDR3 has 13 amino acids. CDR1 SQVTM and CDR2 ANQGSEA come from the germline V gene. The CDR3 DNA sequence: TGCAGCGCAGAACCTTCGGGGACCTACGAGCAGTACTTC. Encoded protein: CSAEPSGTYEQYF.

Only a few counts were recorded for this clone. The chain employs TRBV7-8 and TRBJ2-7; D gene ambiguous. This CDR3 is 14 amino acids long. Between the trimmed V and J ends, which lost 1 base and 3 bases, there was a span of 10 bases. Germline CDR1 is SGHVS and CDR2 is FQNEAQ. The CDR3: CASSLDTALYEQYF. CDR3 sequence (DNA): TGTGCCAGCAGCTTAGATACAGCCCTCTACGAGCAGTACTTC.

The rearrangement joins TRBV4-3 to TRBJ1-6, with 7 nucleotides matching TRBD1. J gave up 5 bases and V 6 bases, and 4 bases lay outside the gene matches. Germline assignment: CDR1 LGHNA and CDR2 YSLEER. The CDR3 is 14 amino acids. CDR3 amino acids: CASRYGTDNSPLHF. For the CDR3, the DNA is TGCGCCAGCAGGTACGGGACAGATAATTCACCCCTCCACTTT.

This clone has only a few counts. The chain combines TRBV18 with TRBJ2-7; 7 bases line up with TRBD2. Trimming took 6 bases from V and 5 from J; bases not matched to a gene: 4. The CDR3 consists of 12 residues. Germline loops: CDR1 KGHSH, CDR2 LQKENI. In nucleotides, the CDR3 is TGTGCCAGCTCGGAAAGCGGGGACGAGCAGTACTTC. Its protein product is CASSESGDEQYF.

This clone was seen a handful of times. V is TRBV27 and J is TRBJ1-2; 8 nucleotides agree with TRBD1. This CDR3 has 15 residues. The V and J ends lost 6 bases and 7 bases, in that order; junction bases with no gene match: 13. Germline CDR1 is MNHEY and CDR2 is SMNVEV (reference sequence). The CDR3 DNA is TGTGCCAGCAGATTCAGGGGGCTGGGTTCTCGTGGCTACACCTTC. It encodes CASRFRGLGSRGYTF.

This clone was detected only a few times. The rearrangement uses TRBV2 and TRBJ2-5, with D unclear. This CDR3 has 10 residues. From germline, CDR1 is SNHLY and CDR2 FYNNEI. V lost 3 bases and J 6 bases, leaving 2 bases between the germline ends. The CDR3 DNA is TGTGCCAGCAGTGACAAGACCCAGTACTTC. This codes for CASSDKTQYF.

The gene calls are TRBV9 and TRBJ2-3; D gene uncertain. Germline CDR1 and CDR2: SGDLS and YYNGEE. The CDR3 spans 16 residues. V lost 0 bases and J 1 base, leaving 12 bases between the germline ends. The DNA of the CDR3 is TGTGCCAGCAGCGTAGCCCGTAGCCAACGCACAGATACGCAGTATTTT. Translated, it gives CASSVARSQRTDTQYF.

This clone came up a few times. CDR3 DNA: TGTGCCATCAGTGAGTCTACAGGGGCCCTGGAGCTGTTTTTT. Encoded protein: CAISESTGALELFF. The rearrangement uses TRBV10-3 and TRBJ2-2, with 7 positions matching TRBD1. V lost 0 bases and J lost 10; bases outside the gene matches: 5. CDR3 length: 14 residues. CDR1 and CDR2 (germline): ENHRY, SYGVKD.

This clone was counted only a few times. V gene TRBV4-3 combines with J gene TRBJ1-4; TRBD1 matches at 8 bases. The CDR3 sequence is 16 residues long. Per germline, CDR1 LGHNA and CDR2 YSLEER. V gave up 0 bases and J gave up 5 bases; unmatched junction bases: 5. CDR3 sequence reads: CASSQDTGGGNEKLFF. The CDR3 region has the DNA TGCGCCAGCAGCCAAGATACAGGGGGAGGGAATGAAAAACTGTTTTTT.

The chain couples TRBV27 to TRBJ2-6, with D perhaps matching TRBD1 (6 bases). V was trimmed by 5 bases and J by 4 bases, leaving 21 bases between them. The CDR3 extends over 18 amino acids. Germline V gives CDR1 MNHEY, CDR2 SMNVEV (reference sequence). CDR3 coding DNA: TGTGCCAGCAGTCCCCTCCGGGACATGACTGTAGGGGCCAACGTCCTGACTTTC. It translates to CASSPLRDMTVGANVLTF.

This clone was observed a few times. The rearrangement joins TRBV4-1 to TRBJ2-5; unclear D gene. The CDR3 sequence is 12 residues long. Trimming removed 2 bases at V and 7 bases at J, with 8 bases between. From germline, CDR1 is MGHRA and CDR2 YSYEKL. For the CDR3, the DNA is TGCGCCAGCAGCCAACCTTATTCGACCCAGTACTTC. Translating gives CASSQPYSTQYF.

The J gene is TRBJ2-7, the V gene TRBV5-1; TRBD1 matches 10 bases. The CDR3 has 15 residues. Per germline, CDR1 SGHRS and CDR2 YFSETQ. Trimming removed 3 bases from V and 3 bases from J; junction bases left unmatched: 6. CDR3 DNA: TGCGCCAGCAGCTCGGTAGGACAGGGGGGCTACGAGCAGTACTTC. Protein: CASSSVGQGGYEQYF.

This chain links TRBV5-8 with TRBJ1-2; the match to TRBD1 covers 9 bases. CDR1 is SGHTS, CDR2 YDEGEE, per germline. CDR3 size: 15 residues. V lost 1 base and J lost 3; bases outside the gene matches: 4. The CDR3 region is CASSLIRTGDYGYTF. The CDR3 DNA follows: TGTGCCAGCAGCTTGATAAGGACAGGGGACTATGGCTACACCTTC.